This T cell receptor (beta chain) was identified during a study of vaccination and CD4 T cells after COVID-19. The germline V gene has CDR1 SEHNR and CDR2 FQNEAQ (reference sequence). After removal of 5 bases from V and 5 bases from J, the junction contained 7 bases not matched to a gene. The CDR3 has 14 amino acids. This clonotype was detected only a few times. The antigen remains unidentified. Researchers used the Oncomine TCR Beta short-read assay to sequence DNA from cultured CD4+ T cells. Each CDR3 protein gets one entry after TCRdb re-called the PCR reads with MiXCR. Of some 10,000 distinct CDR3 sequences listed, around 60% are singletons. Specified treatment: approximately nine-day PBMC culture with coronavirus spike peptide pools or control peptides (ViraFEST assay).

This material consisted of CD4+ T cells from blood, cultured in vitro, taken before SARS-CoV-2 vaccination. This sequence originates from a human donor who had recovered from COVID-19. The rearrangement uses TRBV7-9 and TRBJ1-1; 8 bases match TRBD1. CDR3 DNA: TGTGCCAGCAGCCCCAGGGGGCGCCGTACTGAAGCTTTCTTT. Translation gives CASSPRGRRTEAFF.